This T cell receptor (beta chain) is drawn from a study of T cell responses to AZD1222 COVID-19 vaccine. This clone was counted a single time. Its cognate antigen is unknown. The V gene's germline CDR1 is KGHDR and CDR2 SFDVKD. This CDR3 region has 14 residues. V was shortened by 4 bases and J by 5 bases, with 13 bases between the two germline ends. Regarding the study as a whole: The donor group comprised mostly white British people and more females; the analysis possibly underestimated clonal diversity.

Data came from immunoSEQ multiplex PCR; TCRdb stores just in-frame clones and leaves some out. The top ten clones hold 5% of a sample with 50,000 or so clones, 80% of them seen once. Pooling was applied to second doses at about 4 or about 12 weeks. The chain is built from TRBV24-1 and TRBJ1-2; D gene unclear. The sequence came from an adult who received the AZD1222 COVID-19 vaccine. Sequenced here: peripheral blood, sampled 28 days after the second AZD1222 dose. CDR3 residues: CATSDPGREYGYTF. DNA for the CDR3: TGTGCCACCAGTGACCCTGGGAGGGAGTATGGCTACACCTTC.